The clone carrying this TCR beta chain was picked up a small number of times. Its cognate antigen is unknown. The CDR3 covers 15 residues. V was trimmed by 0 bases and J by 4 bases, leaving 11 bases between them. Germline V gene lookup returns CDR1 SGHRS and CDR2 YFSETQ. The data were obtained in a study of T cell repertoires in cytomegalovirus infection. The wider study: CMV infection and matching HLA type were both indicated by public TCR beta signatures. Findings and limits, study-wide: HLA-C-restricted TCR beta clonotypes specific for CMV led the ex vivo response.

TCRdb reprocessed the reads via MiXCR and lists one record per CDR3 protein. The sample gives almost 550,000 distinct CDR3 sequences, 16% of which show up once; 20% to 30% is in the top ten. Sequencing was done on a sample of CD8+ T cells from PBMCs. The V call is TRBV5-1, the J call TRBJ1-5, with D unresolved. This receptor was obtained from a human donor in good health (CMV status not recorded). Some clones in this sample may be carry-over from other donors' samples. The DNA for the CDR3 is TGCGCCAGCAGCTTGGAAGGCGTCGTTAATCAGCCCCAGCATTTT. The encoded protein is CASSLEGVVNQPQHF.